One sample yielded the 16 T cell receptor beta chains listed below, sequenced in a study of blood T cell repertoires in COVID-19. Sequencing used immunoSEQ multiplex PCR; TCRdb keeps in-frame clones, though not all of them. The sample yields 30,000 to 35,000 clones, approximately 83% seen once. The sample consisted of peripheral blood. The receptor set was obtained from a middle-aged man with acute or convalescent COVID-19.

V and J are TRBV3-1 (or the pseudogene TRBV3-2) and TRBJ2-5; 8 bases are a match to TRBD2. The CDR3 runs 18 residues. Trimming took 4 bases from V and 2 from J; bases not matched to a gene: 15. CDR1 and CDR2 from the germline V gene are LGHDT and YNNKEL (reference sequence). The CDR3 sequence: CASSPSSGSGRGQETQYF. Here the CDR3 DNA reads TGTGCCAGCAGCCCCTCTTCGGGGAGCGGGAGAGGTCAAGAGACCCAGTACTTC.

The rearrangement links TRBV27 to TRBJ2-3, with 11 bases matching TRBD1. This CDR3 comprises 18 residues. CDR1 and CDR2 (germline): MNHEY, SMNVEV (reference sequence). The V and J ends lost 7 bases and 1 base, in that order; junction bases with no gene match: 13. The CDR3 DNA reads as TGTGCCAGCACCAGGGGAGCGGTGGGACAGGGGGGCACAGATACGCAGTATTTT. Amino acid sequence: CASTRGAVGQGGTDTQYF.

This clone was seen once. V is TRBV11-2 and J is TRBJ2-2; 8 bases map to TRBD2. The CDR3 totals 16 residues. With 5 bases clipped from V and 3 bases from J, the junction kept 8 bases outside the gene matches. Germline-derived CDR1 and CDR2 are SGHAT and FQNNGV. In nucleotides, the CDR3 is TGTGCCAGCAGCACGGTGCGGGGGGCCGACACCGGGGAGCTGTTTTTT. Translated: CASSTVRGADTGELFF.

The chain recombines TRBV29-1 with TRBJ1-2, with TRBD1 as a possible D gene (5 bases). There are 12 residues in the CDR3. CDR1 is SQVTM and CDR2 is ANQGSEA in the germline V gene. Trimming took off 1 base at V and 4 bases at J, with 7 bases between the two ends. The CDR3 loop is CSVEGTPYGYTF. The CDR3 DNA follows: TGCAGCGTTGAAGGGACACCCTATGGCTACACCTTC.

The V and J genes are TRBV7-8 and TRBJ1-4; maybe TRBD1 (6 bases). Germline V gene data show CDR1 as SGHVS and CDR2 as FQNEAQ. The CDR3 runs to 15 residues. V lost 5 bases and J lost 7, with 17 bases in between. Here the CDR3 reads CASSLGQLWGEKLFF. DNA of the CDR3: TGTGCCAGCAGCCTTGGACAGCTTTGGGGTGAAAAACTGTTTTTT.

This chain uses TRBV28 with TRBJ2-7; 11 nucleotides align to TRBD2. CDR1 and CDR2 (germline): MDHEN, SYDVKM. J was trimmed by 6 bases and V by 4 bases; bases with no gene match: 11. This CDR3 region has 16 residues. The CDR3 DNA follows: TGTGCCAGCAGTTACCCTCTAGCGGGAGGTCCCAGCGAGCAGTACTTC. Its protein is CASSYPLAGGPSEQYF.

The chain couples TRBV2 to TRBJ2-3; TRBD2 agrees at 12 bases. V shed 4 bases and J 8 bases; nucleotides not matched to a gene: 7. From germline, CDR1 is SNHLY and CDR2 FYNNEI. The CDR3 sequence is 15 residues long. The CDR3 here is CASSASSGGAVTQYF. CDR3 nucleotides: TGTGCCAGCAGTGCCTCTAGCGGGGGGGCCGTTACGCAGTATTTT.

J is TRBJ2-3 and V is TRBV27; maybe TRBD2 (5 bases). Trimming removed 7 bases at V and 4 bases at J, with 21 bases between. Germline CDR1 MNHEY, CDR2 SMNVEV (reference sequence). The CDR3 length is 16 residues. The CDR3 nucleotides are TGTGCCAGCACACCCTCGGTGGGAGAATATGCAGATACGCAGTATTTT. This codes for CASTPSVGEYADTQYF.

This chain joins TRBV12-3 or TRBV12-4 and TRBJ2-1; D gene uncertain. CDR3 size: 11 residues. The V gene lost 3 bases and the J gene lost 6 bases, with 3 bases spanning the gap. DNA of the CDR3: TGTGCCAGCAGTTTCGGCAATGAGCAGTTCTTC. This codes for CASSFGNEQFF.

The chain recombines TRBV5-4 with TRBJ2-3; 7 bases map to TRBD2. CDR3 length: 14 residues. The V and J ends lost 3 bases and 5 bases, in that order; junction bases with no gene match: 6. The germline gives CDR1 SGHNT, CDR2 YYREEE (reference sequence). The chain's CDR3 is CASSSGLVGDTQYF. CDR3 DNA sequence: TGTGCCAGCAGCTCCGGACTAGTTGGAGATACGCAGTATTTT.

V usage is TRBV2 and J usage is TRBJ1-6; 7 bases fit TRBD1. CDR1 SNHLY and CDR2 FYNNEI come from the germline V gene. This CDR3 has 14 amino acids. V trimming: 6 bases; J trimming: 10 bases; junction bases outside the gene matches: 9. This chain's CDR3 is CASRDTGESSPLHF. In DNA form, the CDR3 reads TGTGCCAGCAGAGATACAGGGGAAAGCTCACCCCTCCACTTT.

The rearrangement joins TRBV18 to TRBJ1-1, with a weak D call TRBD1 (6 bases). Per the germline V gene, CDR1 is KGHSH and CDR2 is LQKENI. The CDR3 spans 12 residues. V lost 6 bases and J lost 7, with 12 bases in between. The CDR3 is CASSLDRDEAFF. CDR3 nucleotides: TGTGCCAGCTCCCTGGACAGAGATGAAGCTTTCTTT.

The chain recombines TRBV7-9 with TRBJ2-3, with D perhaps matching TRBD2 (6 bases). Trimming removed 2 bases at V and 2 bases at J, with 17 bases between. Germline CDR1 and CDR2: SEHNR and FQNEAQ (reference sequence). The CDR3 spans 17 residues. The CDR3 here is CASSLRGLQPPTDTQYF. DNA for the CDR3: TGTGCCAGCAGCTTACGGGGACTCCAACCCCCCACAGATACGCAGTATTTT. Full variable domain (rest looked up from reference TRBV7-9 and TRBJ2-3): DTGVSQNPRHKITKRGQNVTFRCDPISEHNRLYWYRQTLGQGPEFLTYFQNEAQLEKSRLLSDRFSAERPKGSFSTLEIQRTEQGDSAMYLCASSLRGLQPPTDTQYFGPGTRLTVL.

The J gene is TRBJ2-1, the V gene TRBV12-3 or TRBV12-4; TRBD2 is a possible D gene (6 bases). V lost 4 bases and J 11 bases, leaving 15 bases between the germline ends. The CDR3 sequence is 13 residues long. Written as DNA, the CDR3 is TGTGCCAGCAGTTCCTCCGACGGCGGGAAGCAGTTCTTC. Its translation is CASSSSDGGKQFF.

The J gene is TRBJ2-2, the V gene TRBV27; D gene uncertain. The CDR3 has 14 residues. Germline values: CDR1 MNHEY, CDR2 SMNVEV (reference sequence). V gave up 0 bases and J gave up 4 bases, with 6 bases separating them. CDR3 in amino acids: CASSLSSITGELFF. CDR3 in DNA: TGTGCCAGCAGTTTATCTTCAATCACCGGGGAGCTGTTTTTT.

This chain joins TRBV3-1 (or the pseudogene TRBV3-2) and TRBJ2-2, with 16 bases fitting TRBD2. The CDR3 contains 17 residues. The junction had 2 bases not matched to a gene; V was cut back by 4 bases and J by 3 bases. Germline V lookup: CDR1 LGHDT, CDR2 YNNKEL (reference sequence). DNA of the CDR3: TGTGCCAGCAGCCCGGGACTAGCGGGAGGGGACACCGGGGAGCTGTTTTTT. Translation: CASSPGLAGGDTGELFF.